Presented here are 28 T cell receptor beta chains from one specimen sequenced in a study of blood T cell repertoires in COVID-19. Using immunoSEQ multiplex PCR, the repertoire was profiled, and TCRdb retains in-frame clones only, with some absent. In the table there are approximately 150,000 clones, around four fifths of which are singletons. The sample comprised peripheral blood. The receptors originated from a human donor in a cohort sampled during active COVID-19.

The chain uses TRBV7-9 and TRBJ2-1, with TRBD1 identical over 9 bases. CDR1 is SEHNR, CDR2 FQNEAQ, per germline (reference sequence). The CDR3 consists of 15 residues. The V and J ends lost 5 bases and 6 bases, in that order; junction bases with no gene match: 8. Here the CDR3 reads CASSGGTGPVNEQFF. CDR3 nucleotide sequence: TGTGCCAGCAGCGGCGGGACAGGGCCGGTCAATGAGCAGTTCTTC.

The V and J genes are TRBV25-1 and TRBJ1-2; D is uncertain. Deletions cut 0 bases from V and 2 bases from J, with 10 bases between. The CDR3 consists of 15 residues. The germline V gene encodes CDR1 MGHDK and CDR2 SYGVNS. CDR3 nucleotides: TGTGCCAGCAGTGAATATGGTGCGGGAAACTATGGCTACACCTTC. Its protein product is CASSEYGAGNYGYTF.

This clone was counted once. V and J are TRBV13 and TRBJ1-1, with 7 bases that match TRBD1. The germline V gene has CDR1 PRHDT and CDR2 FYEKMQ (reference sequence). J was trimmed by 4 bases and V by 1 base; bases with no gene match: 3. The CDR3 consists of 14 residues. CDR3 DNA sequence: TGTGCCAGCAGCTTAGAGGGGGCGGGCACTGAAGCTTTCTTT. Amino acids: CASSLEGAGTEAFF.

V is TRBV6-5 and J is TRBJ1-4; 7 bases fit TRBD1. Germline V gives CDR1 MNHEY, CDR2 SVGAGI. The length of the CDR3 is 13 residues. V was pared by 5 bases and J by 7 bases, with 4 bases of the junction left unmatched. CDR3 DNA sequence: TGTGCCAGCAGTCGGCAGGGGGTTGAAAAACTGTTTTTT. It is translated as CASSRQGVEKLFF.

V and J are TRBV2 and TRBJ1-4; the match to TRBD1 covers 7 bases. Per germline, CDR1 SNHLY and CDR2 FYNNEI. The CDR3 contains 15 residues. The V gene end was trimmed by 6 bases and the J gene end by 7 bases; junction bases not matched to a gene: 11. Written as DNA, the CDR3 is TGTGCCAGCAGGGAAAACAGGGGAATGGCTGAAAAACTGTTTTTT. Its translation is CASRENRGMAEKLFF.

J is TRBJ2-2 and V is TRBV6-5, with 8 positions matching TRBD2. The CDR3 loop spans 15 amino acids. Trimming took 7 bases from V and 1 from J; bases not matched to a gene: 5. From germline, CDR1 is MNHEY and CDR2 SVGAGI. This CDR3 is CASKVLAGNTGELFF. CDR3 bases: TGTGCCAGCAAGGTCCTAGCGGGGAACACCGGGGAGCTGTTTTTT.

The chain joins TRBV18 to TRBJ1-5; tentative D call: TRBD1 (6 bases). This CDR3 comprises 13 residues. CDR1 and CDR2 from the germline V gene are KGHSH and LQKENI. The V and J ends lost 8 bases and 2 bases respectively, with 10 bases between them. In DNA form, the CDR3 reads TGTGCCAGCCTACAGGGTCGCAATCAGCCCCAGCATTTT. Translated, it gives CASLQGRNQPQHF. The full variable domain, with the rest looked up from reference TRBV18 and TRBJ1-5, is NAGVMQNPRHLVRRRGQEARLRCSPMKGHSHVYWYRQLPEEGLKFMVYLQKENIIDESGMPKERFSAEFPKEGPSILRIQQVVRGDSAAYFCASLQGRNQPQHFGDGTRLSIL.

V usage is TRBV4-1 and J usage is TRBJ1-6; no firm D call. V shed 3 bases and J shed 8 bases, with 5 bases lying between them. The CDR3 is made up of 12 amino acids. Germline values: CDR1 MGHRA, CDR2 YSYEKL. CDR3 in amino acids: CASSHLDSPLHF. The CDR3 region has the DNA TGCGCCAGCAGCCACCTCGATTCACCCCTCCACTTT.

This chain joins TRBV6-2 or TRBV6-3 and TRBJ2-1, with D possibly matching TRBD2 (6 bases). Trimming stripped 5 bases from V and 8 bases from J, with 13 bases between. This CDR3 spans 13 amino acids. Germline loops: CDR1 MNHEY, CDR2 SVGEGT. The CDR3 loop reads CASSVTVADEQFF. CDR3 DNA sequence: TGTGCCAGCAGTGTTACGGTAGCGGATGAGCAGTTCTTC.

The chain is built from TRBV18 and TRBJ2-7, with TRBD1 identical over 8 bases. J was trimmed by 3 bases and V by 3 bases; bases with no gene match: 4. CDR1 is KGHSH, CDR2 LQKENI, per germline. This CDR3 is built from 14 residues. The CDR3 DNA follows: TGTGCCAGCTCACCCCGGACAGGGATCTACGAGCAGTACTTC. Encoded protein: CASSPRTGIYEQYF. The variable domain in full, with the rest retrieved from reference TRBV18 and TRBJ2-7, is NAGVMQNPRHLVRRRGQEARLRCSPMKGHSHVYWYRQLPEEGLKFMVYLQKENIIDESGMPKERFSAEFPKEGPSILRIQQVVRGDSAAYFCASSPRTGIYEQYFGPGTRLTVT.

The chain joins TRBV4-1 to TRBJ1-1, with a tentative D call TRBD1 (5 bases). Per the germline V gene, CDR1 is MGHRA and CDR2 is YSYEKL. V gave up 5 bases and J gave up 6 bases, with 22 bases separating them. The CDR3 length is 16 residues. CDR3 coding DNA: TGCGCCAGCAGCGTTGGGTCTCGGGGGTTGCGGGCTGAAGCTTTCTTT. It is translated as CASSVGSRGLRAEAFF.

This chain uses TRBV6-5 with TRBJ2-1; TRBD2 might be the D (7 bases). The V end was cut by 6 bases, the J end by 10 bases, with 16 bases between. Germline V CDR1 and CDR2: MNHEY, SVGAGI. The CDR3 is made up of 13 amino acids. This CDR3 is CASRPPRGAEQFF. The CDR3 nucleotides read TGTGCCAGCAGACCCCCTCGGGGGGCCGAGCAGTTCTTC.

The chain couples TRBV7-9 to TRBJ1-6, with D tentatively TRBD1 (5 bases). Germline V gives CDR1 SEHNR, CDR2 FQNEAQ (reference sequence). Trimming removed 5 bases at V and 10 bases at J, with 9 bases between. CDR3 length: 12 residues. CDR3 DNA: TGTGCCAGCAGCCTCGACAGCTCACCCCTCCACTTT. It codes for CASSLDSSPLHF.

The rearrangement uses TRBV19 and TRBJ1-5; D remains unclear. The CDR3 consists of 13 residues. Per the germline V gene, CDR1 is LNHDA and CDR2 is SQIVND (reference sequence). V was trimmed by 3 bases and J by 3 bases, leaving 6 bases between them. The CDR3 region is CASSMAINQPQHF. The CDR3 DNA reads as TGTGCCAGTAGTATGGCAATCAATCAGCCCCAGCATTTT.

This chain links TRBV6-5 with TRBJ2-1; D remains ambiguous. The length of the CDR3 is 13 residues. Per germline, CDR1 MNHEY and CDR2 SVGAGI. V lost 4 bases and J 6 bases, leaving 10 bases between the germline ends. The CDR3 DNA sequence: TGTGCCAGCAGTTCAACATCAAGCAATGAGCAGTTCTTC. The encoded protein is CASSSTSSNEQFF.

The chain employs TRBV1 and TRBJ2-7; the table's TRBD2 call for D was not verified on the DNA. TRBV1 is a recognized pseudogene. The CDR3 contains 18 residues. CDR3 sequence reads: CTSSQSRLAGGPGYEQYV. For the CDR3, the DNA is TGCACCAGCAGCCAAAGTAGGCTAGCGGGAGGGCCCGGCTACGAGCAGTACGTC.

The rearrangement uses TRBV5-1 and TRBJ1-2; possibly TRBD1 for D (6 bases). This CDR3 comprises 14 residues. Germline CDR1 SGHRS, CDR2 YFSETQ. The ends were cut back, 7 bases at V and 3 bases at J, with 16 bases in the middle. The CDR3 DNA reads TGCGCCAGCGGATTAGGGGGGAGGGACTATGGCTACACCTTC. Translation gives CASGLGGRDYGYTF.

The chain combines TRBV2 with TRBJ1-5; TRBD1 matches 8 bases. Germline V CDR1 and CDR2: SNHLY, FYNNEI. With 7 bases clipped from V and 1 base from J, the junction kept 6 bases outside the gene matches. CDR3 length: 15 residues. CDR3 amino acids: CASNPGGGSNQPQHF. The CDR3 nucleotides read TGTGCCAGCAATCCAGGGGGCGGAAGCAATCAGCCCCAGCATTTT.

This clone has a handful of counts. The chain links TRBV4-1 to TRBJ1-6; D remains ambiguous. CDR3 size: 14 residues. Germline CDR1 reads MGHRA; CDR2 reads YSYEKL. V dropped 3 bases and J dropped 7 bases, with 10 bases sitting between them. The CDR3 loop is CASSQGSFNSPLHF. The CDR3 region has the DNA TGCGCCAGCAGCCAGGGCAGCTTCAATTCACCCCTCCACTTT.

This chain uses TRBV30 with TRBJ1-4; D possibly corresponds to TRBD1 (5 bases). The CDR3 runs 17 residues. Trimming cost V 0 bases and J 0 bases, with 14 bases left between them. CDR1 and CDR2 from the germline V gene are GTSNPN and SVGIG (reference sequence). The CDR3 nucleotides read TGTGCCTGGAGTGTAAGTCGGACATCTGCAACTAATGAAAAACTGTTTTTT. Amino acid sequence: CAWSVSRTSATNEKLFF.

This clone was observed once. The rearrangement uses TRBV7-2 and TRBJ2-1, with D unresolved. The CDR3 is 14 residues long. V lost 2 bases to trimming and J lost 0 bases, with 5 bases between them. Germline assignment: CDR1 SGHTA and CDR2 FQGNSA. Here the CDR3 DNA reads TGTGCCAGCAGCTTATCTTTCTCCTACAATGAGCAGTTCTTC. This sequence encodes CASSLSFSYNEQFF.

The chain couples TRBV4-2 to TRBJ2-7; TRBD2 aligns across 7 bases. Germline lookup yields CDR1 LGHNA and CDR2 YNFKEQ. J was trimmed by 0 bases and V by 6 bases; bases with no gene match: 5. The CDR3 contains 14 residues. In DNA, the CDR3 is TGTGCCAGCAGTCGCGGGGGTGACTCCTACGAGCAGTACTTC. Amino acids: CASSRGGDSYEQYF.

The chain carries TRBV15 and TRBJ2-4; D is possibly TRBD2 (5 bases). Trimming took 1 base from V and 0 from J, leaving 22 bases between them. This CDR3 comprises 20 residues. The germline V gene encodes CDR1 LNHNV and CDR2 YYDKDF (reference sequence). The CDR3 DNA follows: TGTGCCACCAGCAGAGGGGAGTGGTTTCGGCCGCAAAAAGCCAAAAACATTCAGTACTTC. Its protein is CATSRGEWFRPQKAKNIQYF. Full variable domain (remainder filled in from reference TRBV15 and TRBJ2-4): DAMVIQNPRYQVTQFGKPVTLSCSQTLNHNVMYWYQQKSSQAPKLLFHYYDKDFNNEADTPDNFQSRRPNTSFCFLDIRSPGLGDTAMYLCATSRGEWFRPQKAKNIQYFGAGTRLSVL.

The J gene is TRBJ2-3, the V gene TRBV11-2, with TRBD2 as a possible D gene (5 bases). Germline V gene lookup returns CDR1 SGHAT and CDR2 FQNNGV. V dropped 0 bases and J dropped 0 bases, with 16 bases sitting between them. This CDR3 contains 18 residues. The CDR3 nucleotides read TGTGCCAGCAGCTTAGAGCTGCGGACTCTAACTAGCACAGATACGCAGTATTTT. It codes for CASSLELRTLTSTDTQYF.

The V and J genes are TRBV9 and TRBJ1-5; tentatively, D is TRBD1 (5 bases). The CDR3 contains 15 residues. V lost 0 bases, J lost 7 bases, and 14 bases lay in between. Germline lookup yields CDR1 SGDLS and CDR2 YYNGEE. CDR3 residues: CASSVEGRGRQPQHF. Here the CDR3 DNA reads TGTGCCAGCAGCGTAGAGGGGAGGGGAAGGCAGCCCCAGCATTTT.

The CDR3 coding sequence is TGTGCCAGCAGTTCGACAGGTGGTCGCTCCGAGCAGTACTTC. Protein product: CASSSTGGRSEQYF. The chain links TRBV28 to TRBJ2-7; possibly TRBD1 for D (6 bases). The CDR3 runs 14 residues. Germline values: CDR1 MDHEN, CDR2 SYDVKM. The V and J ends lost 4 bases and 6 bases respectively, with 16 bases between them.

This chain's CDR3 is CASSVDLAGITDTQYF. CDR3 DNA sequence: TGTGCCAGCAGCGTAGACTTAGCGGGGATCACAGATACGCAGTATTTT. The chain carries TRBV9 and TRBJ2-3, with 8 positions matching TRBD2. CDR3 length: 16 residues. With 0 bases clipped from V and 2 bases from J, the junction kept 5 bases outside the gene matches. Germline CDR1 and CDR2: SGDLS and YYNGEE.

The chain joins TRBV3-1 (or the pseudogene TRBV3-2) to TRBJ2-1; 9 positions agree with TRBD2. This CDR3 is 15 amino acids long. With 7 bases clipped from V and 9 bases from J, the junction kept 13 bases outside the gene matches. Germline loops: CDR1 LGHDT, CDR2 YNNKEL (reference sequence). In DNA form, the CDR3 reads TGTGCCAGCACGCGGCAAGCGGGGGGAGGTAGTGAGCAGTTCTTC. Its translation is CASTRQAGGGSEQFF.